This TCR beta chain was identified in a study of cytomegalovirus exposure and HLA in healthy donors. Looking at the study overall: As released early, the data held 85 million to 95 million unique TCRs from HLA-typed donors.

Remarks on this clone: What it recognizes is unknown.

In the PCR, 60 Vbeta and 13 Jbeta primers were used. Libraries were prepared by immunoSEQ multiplex PCR; TCRdb keeps only in-frame clonotypes and omits some of them. The sample lists over 200,000 clones, about 89% occurring once. CDR3 length: 15 residues. Germline assignment: CDR1 SGHRS and CDR2 YFSETQ. Trimming cost V 2 bases and J 4 bases; bases outside gene matches: 5. General study points: V- and J-gene trimming in TCR beta was tied to a missense DCLRE1C variant by an analysis performed later. A later analysis showed HLA-associated TCR beta chains outstripping equally common others in clonal expansion.

Each donor's status was that of a healthy bone marrow donor. Source material: PBMCs. The source is a woman between 18 and 29 years old in good health and CMV-seronegative. The chain employs TRBV5-1 and TRBJ2-1; 8 bases agree with TRBD1. The CDR3 region is CASSFSTGGYNEQFF. CDR3 coding DNA: TGCGCCAGCAGCTTTAGCACAGGGGGTTACAATGAGCAGTTCTTC.